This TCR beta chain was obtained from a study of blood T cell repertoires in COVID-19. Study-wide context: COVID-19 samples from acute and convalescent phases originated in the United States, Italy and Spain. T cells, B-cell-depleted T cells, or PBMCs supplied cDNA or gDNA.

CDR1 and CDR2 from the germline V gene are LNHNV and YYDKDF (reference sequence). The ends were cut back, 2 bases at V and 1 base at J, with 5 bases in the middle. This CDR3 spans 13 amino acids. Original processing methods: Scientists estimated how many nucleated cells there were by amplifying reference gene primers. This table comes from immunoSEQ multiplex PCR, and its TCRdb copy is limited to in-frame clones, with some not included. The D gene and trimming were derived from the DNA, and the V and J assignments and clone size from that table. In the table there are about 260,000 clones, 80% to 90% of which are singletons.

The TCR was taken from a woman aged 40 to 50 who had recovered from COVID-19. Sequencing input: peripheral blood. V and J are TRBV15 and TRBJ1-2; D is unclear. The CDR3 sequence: CATSRLINYGYTF. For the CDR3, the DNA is TGTGCCACCAGCAGACTAATTAACTATGGCTACACCTTC. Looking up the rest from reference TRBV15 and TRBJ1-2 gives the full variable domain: DAMVIQNPRYQVTQFGKPVTLSCSQTLNHNVMYWYQQKSSQAPKLLFHYYDKDFNNEADTPDNFQSRRPNTSFCFLDIRSPGLGDTAMYLCATSRLINYGYTFGSGTRLTVV.